This TCR beta chain came from a study of T-cell memory formation after mild COVID-19. Study information: The two donors had largely donor-specific TCR clusters. Study outcomes and limitations: Among contracting clones, CD4+ were mainly CM/EM and CD8+ enriched in EMRA. Second-wave clones with a day 37 peak had unconfirmed SARS-CoV-2 specificity. Day 15 to 85 contracting clones showed balanced CD4/CD8; day 15 to 37 expanders favored CD4+.

Germline V lookup: CDR1 MGHRA, CDR2 YSYEKL. Trimming removed 0 bases from V and 0 bases from J, with 15 bases in between. The CDR3 is 18 residues long. TCRdb processed the 5' RACE reads anew with MiXCR; each CDR3 protein has one entry. The sample includes some 300,000 distinct CDR3 sequences, around a fifth of them seen just once. With regard to this clonotype: Its antigen is undetermined.

The chain combines TRBV4-1 with TRBJ1-3; D call uncertain. The clonotype originates from a man aged 18-30 years who had mild COVID-19 (a few samples of this study predate the infection). Cell type and time point are not known. Sequencing was performed on PBMCs or a T cell subset sorted from them (not recorded which). CDR3 protein: CASSQDNRASSSGNTIYF. The CDR3 DNA reads TGCGCCAGCAGCCAAGATAATCGGGCGTCGAGCTCTGGAAACACCATATATTTT.